The 20 T cell receptor beta chains given below trace back to one sample, sequenced in a study of prognosis after radiotherapy for stage I lung cancer. Two rounds of multiplex PCR amplified TCR beta CDR3 from genomic DNA. Primers specific to each TRBV and TRBJ gene were used in first-round PCR. One entry per CDR3 protein, called by TCRdb with MiXCR from the multiplex PCR reads. The sample records about 35,000 distinct CDR3 sequences, around a third being singletons. The specimen was PBMCs, collected before or after stereotactic body radiation therapy (not recorded which). The receptor source for this set is a donor over 45 with non-small cell lung cancer.

This clonotype was recorded at least ten times. One base away lies a much larger clone, so this may be a sequencing read error. The CDR3 bases are TGTGCCAGCCTTGCCGGGACAGGGGTCGACGAGCAGTACTTC. Its translation: CASLAGTGVDEQYF. The rearrangement uses TRBV25-1 and TRBJ2-7; 10 nucleotides line up with TRBD1. Germline V gene sequence: CDR1 MGHDK, CDR2 SYGVNS. The CDR3 is 14 residues long. V shed 8 bases and J 5 bases; nucleotides not matched to a gene: 9.

This clonotype was counted at least ten times. This chain links TRBV4-1 with TRBJ2-1; no clear D. Germline CDR1 MGHRA, CDR2 YSYEKL. The ends were cut back, 5 bases at V and 0 bases at J, with 11 bases in the middle. The CDR3 totals 15 residues. The CDR3 sequence is CASSSSQSSYNEQFF. In DNA form, the CDR3 reads TGCGCCAGCAGCTCTTCTCAGAGCTCCTACAATGAGCAGTTCTTC.

The chain uses TRBV11-2 and TRBJ2-7; D remains unclear. V was pared by 1 base and J by 6 bases, with 13 bases between. Looked up from germline, CDR1 is SGHAT and CDR2 is FQNNGV. This CDR3 contains 14 residues. As DNA, the CDR3 is TGTGCCAGCAGCTTAGGTCCGGTCCTAGGCGAGCAGTACTTC. This encodes CASSLGPVLGEQYF. The variable domain in full, completed from reference TRBV11-2 and TRBJ2-7, reads EAGVAQSPRYKIIEKRQSVAFWCNPISGHATLYWYQQILGQGPKLLIQFQNNGVVDDSQLPKDRFSAERLKGVDSTLKIQPAKLEDSAVYLCASSLGPVLGEQYFGPGTRLTVT.

Points on this clonotype: A far larger clone is just one base off, so this is likely a read error. The CDR3 region has the DNA TGTGCCAGCAGCTTTATTGGCGGGGGGGACGTAGCAGATACGCAGTATTTT. Translation: CASSFIGGGDVADTQYF. V and J are TRBV28 and TRBJ2-3; 9 bases map to TRBD2. CDR3 length: 17 amino acids. The V segment lost 6 bases and the J segment 4 bases; nucleotides outside the gene matches: 14. Germline values: CDR1 MDHEN, CDR2 SYDVKM.

The chain joins TRBV24-1 to TRBJ1-1; D unresolved. The germline gives CDR1 KGHDR, CDR2 SFDVKD. Trimming removed 0 bases at V and 0 bases at J, with 16 bases between. This CDR3 has 18 residues. The CDR3 nucleotides read TGTGCCACCAGTGATTTGAGGTACAGAGAGAGAATGAACACTGAAGCTTTCTTT. Protein: CATSDLRYRERMNTEAFF.

This clonotype was picked up many times. The chain has TRBV6-5 and TRBJ1-1; D possibly corresponds to TRBD1 (5 bases). The CDR3 length is 16 residues. V was pared by 0 bases and J by 0 bases, with 11 bases between. CDR1 MNHEY and CDR2 SVGAGI come from the germline V gene. The CDR3 is CASSYSIGGMNTEAFF. For the CDR3, the DNA is TGTGCCAGCAGTTACTCGATTGGGGGAATGAACACTGAAGCTTTCTTT.

The chain joins TRBV24-1 to TRBJ2-2, with no clear D. The CDR3 covers 16 residues. Per the germline V gene, CDR1 is KGHDR and CDR2 is SFDVKD. Between the trimmed V and J ends, which lost 2 bases and 10 bases, there was a span of 19 bases. Here the CDR3 DNA reads TGTGCCACCAGTGATTCATGGTACCCCCCACTCGTGGAGCTGTTTTTT. The encoded protein is CATSDSWYPPLVELFF.

The V call is TRBV25-1, the J call TRBJ1-2, with D maybe TRBD1 (6 bases). The V gene lost 10 bases and the J gene lost 12 bases, with 21 bases spanning the gap. Germline values: CDR1 MGHDK, CDR2 SYGVNS. The CDR3 sequence is 12 residues long. The DNA of the CDR3 is TGTGCCACCTCGGACAGAAACTATGACCACACCTTC. Translation gives CATSDRNYDHTF.

This clonotype was counted a few times. V is TRBV29-1 and J is TRBJ2-5; TRBD1 matches at 7 bases. This CDR3 has 14 amino acids. CDR1 and CDR2 (germline): SQVTM, ANQGSEA. V lost 6 bases and J lost 1; bases outside the gene matches: 8. CDR3 region: CSVGAGTVQETQYF. CDR3 DNA sequence: TGCAGCGTGGGGGCTGGGACAGTCCAAGAGACCCAGTACTTC.

This clonotype showed up just once. Relative to the germline gene, one junction end is altered; a read error may explain this. This sequence joins TRBV19 and TRBJ2-5, with 11 bases identical to TRBD2. CDR1 LNHDA and CDR2 SQIVND come from the germline V gene (reference sequence). The CDR3 has 18 amino acids. This CDR3 reads CASSIVSGGALAPETHYF. In DNA form, the CDR3 reads TGTGCCAGTAGTATAGTTAGCGGGGGGGCCTTGGCGCCAGAGACCCATTACTTC.

The chain is built from TRBV7-8 and TRBJ2-1, with a tentative D call TRBD1 (6 bases). The ends were cut back, 4 bases at V and 3 bases at J, with 16 bases in the middle. The CDR3 runs 16 residues. Germline loops: CDR1 SGHVS, CDR2 FQNEAQ. The CDR3 coding sequence is TGTGCCAGCAGCTCCCCGGACAGAACCCTCTACAATGAGCAGTTCTTC. Its translation: CASSSPDRTLYNEQFF.

A word on this clonotype: This could be a read error, since a much larger clone is one nucleotide away. V gene TRBV6-5 combines with J gene TRBJ1-1, with D unclear. The ends were cut back, 0 bases at V and 1 base at J, with 12 bases in the middle. The CDR3 loop spans 16 amino acids. Germline V gene lookup returns CDR1 MNHEY and CDR2 SVGAGI. The CDR3 nucleotides are TGTGCCAGCAGTTACTCGTTGCGGAGTAGGAACACTGAAGCTTTCTTT. Protein: CASSYSLRSRNTEAFF.

This chain connects TRBV12-3 or TRBV12-4 to TRBJ2-5; perhaps TRBD2 as D (6 bases). Between the trimmed V and J ends, which lost 6 bases and 1 base, there was a span of 18 bases. The CDR3 has 16 amino acids. CDR3 DNA sequence: TGTGCCAGCAGCAATGGCTTAGCCGGGGGCCAAGAGACCCAGTACTTC. This translates into CASSNGLAGGQETQYF.

This clonotype was detected ten times or more. The V and J genes are TRBV6-4 and TRBJ1-1; D uncertain. CDR1 is MRHNA and CDR2 is SNTAGT in the germline V gene. The CDR3 is 13 amino acids. V was shortened by 10 bases and J by 0 bases, with 12 bases between the two germline ends. In DNA, the CDR3 is TGTGCCACCTCGGAGACCTTGAACACTGAAGCTTTCTTT. This translates into CATSETLNTEAFF.

This clonotype was detected many times. The V call is TRBV2, the J call TRBJ2-1; weak D call: TRBD2 (5 bases). V dropped 4 bases and J dropped 9 bases, with 13 bases sitting between them. The CDR3 contains 13 residues. In germline, CDR1 is SNHLY, CDR2 FYNNEI. CDR3 region: CASSGAERGEQFF. The CDR3, as DNA: TGTGCCAGCAGTGGGGCTGAACGGGGTGAGCAGTTCTTC.

This clonotype is medium-sized (0.01 to 0.1%). This chain links TRBV5-6 with TRBJ2-1; the D is unclear. This CDR3 comprises 13 residues. Germline V gene lookup returns CDR1 SGHDT and CDR2 YYEEEE. V lost 1 base to trimming and J lost 5 bases, with 7 bases between them. Written as DNA, the CDR3 is TGTGCCAGCAGCTTGTGGGTTGACAATGAGCAGTTCTTC. Translated, it gives CASSLWVDNEQFF.

This chain connects TRBV15 to TRBJ1-2; D perhaps matches TRBD1 (5 bases). The V and J ends lost 5 bases and 6 bases respectively, with 16 bases between them. CDR3 length equals 14 residues. Germline-derived CDR1 and CDR2 are LNHNV and YYDKDF (reference sequence). CDR3 bases: TGTGCCACCAGCTCCTACGGGGGTAGCCATGGCTACACCTTC. It specifies CATSSYGGSHGYTF.

In DNA form, the CDR3 reads TGCGCCACTACCGTCGGGAGGCCCACAGATACGCAGTATTTT. It encodes CATTVGRPTDTQYF. The V gene is TRBV5-1, the J gene TRBJ2-3, with 7 bases aligning to TRBD2. Germline CDR1 and CDR2: SGHRS and YFSETQ. The junction had 9 bases not matched to a gene; V was cut back by 9 bases and J by 2 bases. The CDR3 length is 14 residues.

The chain combines TRBV7-2 with TRBJ2-5, with 10 bases matching TRBD1. V was pared by 3 bases and J by 12 bases, with 1 base of the junction left unmatched. The CDR3 has 11 amino acids. Germline V gene lookup returns CDR1 SGHTA and CDR2 FQGNSA. CDR3: CASSLGQGKYF. DNA for the CDR3: TGTGCCAGCAGCTTGGGACAGGGGAAGTACTTC.

Ten or more counts support this clonotype. This chain joins TRBV4-2 and TRBJ1-2, with D possibly being TRBD1 (5 bases). Germline loops: CDR1 LGHNA, CDR2 YNFKEQ. This CDR3 has 15 residues. The ends were cut back, 0 bases at V and 4 bases at J, with 12 bases in the middle. The CDR3 reads CASSQEGERRYGYTF. For the CDR3, the DNA is TGTGCCAGCAGCCAAGAGGGGGAGAGGCGCTATGGCTACACCTTC.